One T cell receptor beta chain is described in this entry. The antigen is undetermined. The CDR3 covers 14 residues. V lost 4 bases, J lost 5 bases, and 17 bases lay in between. Looked up from germline, CDR1 is SQVTM and CDR2 is ANQGSEA. The source of the sample is a study of blood T cells in healthy people across ages. A second PCR of 7 to 11 cycles used a sample-barcoded 5' primer and a J-beta primer mix. Tagging of each cDNA molecule was performed by a template-switch adaptor with 12 random nucleotides. TCRdb re-derived calls from the 5' RACE reads in MiXCR, one entry per CDR3 protein. Counted here are 1.5 million to 2 million distinct CDR3 sequences, just under 50% occurring once; the ten biggest clones make up 2.1%. Whole-study findings and limits: Researchers report that TCR beta diversity correlated strongly with naive T cell percentage.

Donors each provided roughly 10 milliliters of peripheral blood. The amount of total RNA extracted per sample was at least 5 micrograms. Source material: blood. J is TRBJ2-5 and V is TRBV29-1; no reliable D call. This TCR was recovered from a woman aged 35 to 49 in good health. The CDR3: CSVGLQVLEETQYF. CDR3 DNA sequence: TGCAGCGTTGGTCTCCAGGTCCTCGAGGAGACCCAGTACTTC. The whole variable domain, remainder taken from reference TRBV29-1 and TRBJ2-5, is SAVISQKPSRDICQRGTSLTIQCQVDSQVTMMFWYRQQPGQSLTLIATANQGSEATYESGFVIDKFPISRPNLTFSTLTVSNMSPEDSSIYLCSVGLQVLEETQYFGPGTRLLVL.